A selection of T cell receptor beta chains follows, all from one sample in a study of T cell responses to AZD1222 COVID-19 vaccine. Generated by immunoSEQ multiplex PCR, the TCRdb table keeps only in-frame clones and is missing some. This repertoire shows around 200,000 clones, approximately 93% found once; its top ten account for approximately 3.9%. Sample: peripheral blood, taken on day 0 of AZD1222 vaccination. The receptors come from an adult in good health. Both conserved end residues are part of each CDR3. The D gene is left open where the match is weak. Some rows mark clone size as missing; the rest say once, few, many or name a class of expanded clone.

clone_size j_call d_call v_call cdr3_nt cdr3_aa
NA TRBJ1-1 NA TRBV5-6 TGTGCCAGCAGCTTGGTTGAGGGCCCAAGAACTGAAGCTTTCTTT CASSLVEGPRTEAFF
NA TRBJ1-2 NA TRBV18 TGTGCCAGCTCACCTCGGGACGTTAACTATGGCTACACCTTC CASSPRDVNYGYTF
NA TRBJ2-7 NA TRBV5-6 TGTGCCAGCAGTACCGGGACTCTCTACGAGCAGTACTTC CASSTGTLYEQYF
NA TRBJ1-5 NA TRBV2 TGTGCCAGCAGTGCTCGGGATTATCAGCCCCAGCATTTT CASSARDYQPQHF
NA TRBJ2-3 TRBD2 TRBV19 TGTGCCAGTAGTCAGCCAGCGGGAGTGTATAAAGATACGCAGTATTTT CASSQPAGVYKDTQYF
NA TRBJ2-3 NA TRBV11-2 TGTGCCAGCAGCTTGGACTTAGGGTACACAGATACGCAGTATTTT CASSLDLGYTDTQYF
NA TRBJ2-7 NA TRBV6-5 TGTGCCAGCACCTTGGGCCTTACTAACGAGCAGTACTTC CASTLGLTNEQYF
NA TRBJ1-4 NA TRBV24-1 TGTGCCACCAGACCAGGCAGGGTTGAAAAACTGTTTTTT CATRPGRVEKLFF
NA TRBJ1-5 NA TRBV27 TGTGCCAGCAGTCATAGACGGGGAGCTAACAATCAGCCCCAGCATTTT CASSHRRGANNQPQHF
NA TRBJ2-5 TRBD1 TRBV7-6 TGTGCCAGCAGCTTACCTGTAAAACGACAGGGCCTCCAAGAGACCCAGTACTTC CASSLPVKRQGLQETQYF
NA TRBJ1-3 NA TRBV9 TGTGCCAGCAGCCTCGAAGTCTCTGGAAACACCATATATTTT CASSLEVSGNTIYF
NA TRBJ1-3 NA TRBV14 TGTGCCAGCAGCCAAGGATGGACAAATGGAAACACCATATATTTT CASSQGWTNGNTIYF
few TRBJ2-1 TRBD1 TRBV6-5 TGTGCCAGCAGTTACTCGAACAGGGGGAGTGAGCAGTTCTTC CASSYSNRGSEQFF
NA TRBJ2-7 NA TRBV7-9 TGTGCCAGCAGCCCTACCGCCAGAGACAGAGTATACTACGAGCAGTACTTC CASSPTARDRVYYEQYF
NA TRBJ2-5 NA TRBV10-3 TGTGCCATCAGTGCGAGACTCGGAAGGAACCAAGAGACCCAGTACTTC CAISARLGRNQETQYF
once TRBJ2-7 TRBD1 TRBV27 TGTGCCAGCAGTTTGACTGGGACAGGGCTCGAGCAGTACTTC CASSLTGTGLEQYF
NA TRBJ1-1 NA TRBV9 TGTGCCAGCAGCGTACAGGCGGGTCGGGTAACTGAAGCTTTCTTT CASSVQAGRVTEAFF
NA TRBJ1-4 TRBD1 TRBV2 TGTGCCAGCAATTCGGGACAGGGAGGTTATGAAAAACTGTTTTTT CASNSGQGGYEKLFF
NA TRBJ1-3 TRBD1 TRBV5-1 TGCGCCAGCAGCTTGGGGGGGACAGGTTTCTTCTCTGGAAACACCATATATTTT CASSLGGTGFFSGNTIYF
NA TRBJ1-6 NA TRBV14 TGTGCCAGCAGCCAGCTTAGGGAAGGCAATTCACCCCTCCACTTT CASSQLREGNSPLHF
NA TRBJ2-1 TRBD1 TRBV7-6 TGTGCCAGCAGCCCAACAGGGGGCTGGTACAATGAGCAGTTCTTC CASSPTGGWYNEQFF
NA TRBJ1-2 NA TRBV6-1 TGTGCCAGCAGTGAAGACCCCCGCGGGGACTATGGCTACACCTTC CASSEDPRGDYGYTF
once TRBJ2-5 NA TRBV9 TGTGCCAGCAGCGTAGTTCAGGGGGGTCAAGAGACCCAGTACTTC CASSVVQGGQETQYF
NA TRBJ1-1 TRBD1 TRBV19 TGTGCCAGTAGCGCCGGAACAGGGGGTTGGCTGAACACTGAAGCTTTCTTT CASSAGTGGWLNTEAFF
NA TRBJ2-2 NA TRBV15 TGTGCCACCGCGACGCCGACTTACACCGGGGAGCTGTTTTTT CATATPTYTGELFF
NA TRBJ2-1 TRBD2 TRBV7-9 TGTGCCAGCAGCTACTCCGGGACTAGCAGTGAGCAGTTCTTC CASSYSGTSSEQFF
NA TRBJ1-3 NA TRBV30 TGTGCCTGGAGGCGGTTTGGAACTCTCTCTGGAAACACCATATATTTT CAWRRFGTLSGNTIYF
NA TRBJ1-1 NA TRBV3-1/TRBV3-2 TGTGCCAGCAGCCAAGGGTATAAGGACACTGAAGCTTTCTTT CASSQGYKDTEAFF
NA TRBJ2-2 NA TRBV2 TGTGCCAGCTGCCTAATCCCCGCGAACACCGGGGAGCTGTTTTTT CASCLIPANTGELFF
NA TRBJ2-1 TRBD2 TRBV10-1 TGCGCCAGCAGTGAGTCAACTAGCGGTCCCTACAATGAGCAGTTCTTC CASSESTSGPYNEQFF